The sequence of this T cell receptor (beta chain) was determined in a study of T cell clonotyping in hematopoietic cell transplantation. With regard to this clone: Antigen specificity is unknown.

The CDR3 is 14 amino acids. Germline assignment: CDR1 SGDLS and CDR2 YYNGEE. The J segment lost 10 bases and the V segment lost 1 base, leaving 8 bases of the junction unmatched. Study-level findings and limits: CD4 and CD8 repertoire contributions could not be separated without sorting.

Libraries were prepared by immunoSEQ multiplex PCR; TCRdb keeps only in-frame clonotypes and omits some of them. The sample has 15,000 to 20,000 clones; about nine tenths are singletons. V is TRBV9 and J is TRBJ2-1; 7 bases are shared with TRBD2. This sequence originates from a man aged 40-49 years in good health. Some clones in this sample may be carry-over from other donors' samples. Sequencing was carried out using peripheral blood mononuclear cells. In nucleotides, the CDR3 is TGTGCCAGCAGCGTACTAGCGGAAGCCGGGGAGCAGTTCTTC. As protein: CASSVLAEAGEQFF. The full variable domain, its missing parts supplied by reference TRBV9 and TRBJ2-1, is DSGVTQTPKHLITATGQRVTLRCSPRSGDLSVYWYQQSLDQGLQFLIQYYNGEERAKGNILERFSAQQFPDLHSELNLSSLELGDSALYFCASSVLAEAGEQFFGPGTRLTVL.